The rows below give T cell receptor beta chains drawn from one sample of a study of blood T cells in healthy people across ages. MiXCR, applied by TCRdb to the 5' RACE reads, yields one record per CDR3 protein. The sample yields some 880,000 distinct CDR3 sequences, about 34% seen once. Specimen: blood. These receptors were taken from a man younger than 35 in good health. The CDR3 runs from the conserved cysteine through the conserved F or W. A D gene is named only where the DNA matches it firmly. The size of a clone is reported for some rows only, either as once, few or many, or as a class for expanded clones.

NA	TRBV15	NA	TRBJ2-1	CATSRDISYNEQFF	TGTGCCACCAGCAGAGATATATCTTACAATGAGCAGTTCTTC
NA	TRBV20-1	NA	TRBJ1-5	CSAGGAGNQPQHF	TGCAGTGCGGGGGGCGCGGGGAATCAGCCCCAGCATTTT
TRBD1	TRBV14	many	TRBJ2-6	CASSQGQGYGANVLTF	TGTGCCAGCAGCCAAGGACAGGGCTATGGGGCCAACGTCCTGACTTTC
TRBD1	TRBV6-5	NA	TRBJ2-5	CASSRQTGGPMETQYF	TGTGCCAGCAGCCGCCAGACAGGGGGACCAATGGAGACCCAGTACTTC
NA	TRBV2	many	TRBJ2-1	CASRRDSSYNEQFF	TGTGCCAGCAGGAGGGATAGTTCCTACAATGAGCAGTTCTTC
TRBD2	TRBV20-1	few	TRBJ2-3	CSARAPGAGGRSTDTQYF	TGCAGTGCTAGAGCCCCGGGGGCGGGGGGGCGATCCACAGATACGCAGTATTTT
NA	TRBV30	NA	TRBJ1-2	CAWSPSRQTGYTF	TGTGCCTGGAGTCCATCGAGACAGACCGGCTACACCTTC
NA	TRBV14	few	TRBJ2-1	CASSPRGLVYNEQFF	TGTGCCAGCAGCCCCAGGGGTCTCGTCTACAATGAGCAGTTCTTC
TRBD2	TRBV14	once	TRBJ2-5	CAGSPLLSGGETQYF	TGTGCCGGCAGCCCCCTTTTGTCGGGGGGTGAGACCCAGTACTTC
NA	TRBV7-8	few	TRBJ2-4	CASSLAHQLALKLNEQYF	TGTGCCAGCAGCTTAGCGCACCAACTAGCTTTAAAACTCAATGAGCAGTACTTC
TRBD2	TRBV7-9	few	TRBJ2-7	CASSYVAGGGYEQYF	TGTGCCAGCAGCTACGTAGCGGGGGGAGGTTACGAGCAGTACTTC
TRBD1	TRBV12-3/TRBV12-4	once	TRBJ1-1	CASSSGTGEAFF	TGTGCCAGCAGTTCCGGGACAGGCGAAGCTTTCTTT
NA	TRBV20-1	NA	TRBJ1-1	CSASSGAEAFF	TGCAGTGCTAGTTCGGGGGCTGAAGCTTTCTTT
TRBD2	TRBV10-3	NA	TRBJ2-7	CAIRVTSGRASHEQYF	TGTGCCATCAGAGTCACTAGCGGGAGGGCCTCCCACGAGCAGTACTTC
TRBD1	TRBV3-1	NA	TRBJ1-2	CASSLGTAPYTF	TGTGCCAGCAGCCTTGGGACAGCCCCATACACCTTC
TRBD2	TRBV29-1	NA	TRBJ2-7	CSVGREGSYNEQYF	TGCAGCGTTGGCAGGGAGGGATCCTACAATGAGCAGTACTTC
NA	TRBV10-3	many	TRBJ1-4	CAISGGGAQGEKLFF	TGTGCCATCAGTGGCGGAGGGGCCCAAGGAGAAAAACTGTTTTTT
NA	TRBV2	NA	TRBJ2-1	CTSRSGNSYNEQFF	TGTACCAGCCGCTCGGGGAACTCCTACAATGAGCAGTTCTTC
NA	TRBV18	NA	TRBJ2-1	CASSLRVYPPDEQFF	TGTGCCAGCTCACTTCGGGTCTACCCACCCGATGAGCAGTTCTTC
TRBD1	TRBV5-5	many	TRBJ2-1	CASSADPGQDFNEQFF	TGTGCCAGCAGCGCGGACCCGGGACAGGATTTCAATGAGCAGTTCTTC
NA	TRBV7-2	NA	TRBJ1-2	CASSLDWQGHYGYTF	TGTGCCAGCAGCTTAGACTGGCAGGGGCACTATGGCTACACCTTC
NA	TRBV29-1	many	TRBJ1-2	CSVETGSNYGYTF	TGCAGCGTTGAAACAGGGTCTAACTATGGCTACACCTTC
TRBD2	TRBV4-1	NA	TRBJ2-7	CASSQVAGADYNEQYF	TGCGCCAGCAGCCAAGTAGCGGGGGCTGACTACAATGAGCAGTACTTC
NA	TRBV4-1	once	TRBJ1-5	CASSQDSVVGVWSNQPQHF	TGCGCCAGCAGCCAAGATTCTGTCGTTGGGGTTTGGAGCAATCAGCCCCAGCATTTT
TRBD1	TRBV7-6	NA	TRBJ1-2	CASSLAIGQGSGYTF	TGTGCCAGCAGCTTAGCGATTGGACAGGGCTCTGGCTACACCTTC
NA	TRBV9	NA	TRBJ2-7	CASSVATQGASYEQYF	TGTGCCAGCAGCGTAGCTACCCAGGGAGCCTCCTACGAGCAGTACTTC
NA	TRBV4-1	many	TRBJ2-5	CASSQLELQETQYF	TGCGCCAGCAGCCAATTAGAGCTTCAAGAGACCCAGTACTTC
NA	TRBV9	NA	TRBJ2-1	CASSVGGRVSYNEQFF	TGTGCCAGCAGCGTCGGGGGGCGCGTGTCCTACAATGAGCAGTTCTTC
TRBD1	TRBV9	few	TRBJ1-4	CASSEQGAGEKLFF	TGTGCCAGCAGCGAGCAGGGGGCGGGTGAAAAACTGTTTTTT
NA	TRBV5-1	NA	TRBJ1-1	CASNLGQTNTEAFF	TGCGCCAGCAACTTAGGACAGACGAACACTGAAGCTTTCTTT
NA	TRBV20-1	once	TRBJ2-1	CSEGSYNEQFF	TGCAGTGAGGGCTCCTACAATGAGCAGTTCTTC
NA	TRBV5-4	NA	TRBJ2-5	CASSLAGGGPLNEQYF	TGTGCCAGCAGCTTGGCAGGGGGGGGCCCCCTCAATGAGCAGTACTTC
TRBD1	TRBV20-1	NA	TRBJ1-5	CSATDRGNDNQPQHF	TGCAGTGCCACCGACAGGGGCAACGACAATCAGCCCCAGCATTTT
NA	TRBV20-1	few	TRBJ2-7	CSARAGRQDVYNEQYF	TGCAGTGCTAGAGCTGGGCGACAGGACGTCTACAATGAGCAGTACTTC
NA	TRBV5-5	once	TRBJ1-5	CASSWEGGRNQPQHF	TGTGCCAGCAGCTGGGAAGGGGGTCGGAATCAGCCCCAGCATTTT
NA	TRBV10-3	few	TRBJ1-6	CAISGQGSDKNSPLHF	TGTGCCATCAGTGGTCAAGGGTCTGATAAGAATTCACCCCTCCACTTT
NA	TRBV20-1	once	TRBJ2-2	CSARGRGELFF	TGCAGTGCGAGGGGTCGAGGGGAGCTGTTTTTT
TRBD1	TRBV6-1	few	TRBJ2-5	CASSQDRGASLQETQYF	TGTGCCAGCAGCCAGGACAGGGGGGCATCGCTTCAAGAGACCCAGTACTTC
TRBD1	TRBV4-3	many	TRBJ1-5	CASSHVTGGNQPQHF	TGCGCCAGCAGCCACGTTACAGGGGGAAATCAGCCCCAGCATTTT
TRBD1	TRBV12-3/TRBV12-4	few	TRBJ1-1	CASSLAPGGRLMNTEAFF	TGTGCCAGCAGTTTAGCGCCAGGGGGGAGGCTCATGAACACTGAAGCTTTCTTT
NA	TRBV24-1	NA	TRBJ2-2	CATSDMNTGELFF	TGTGCCACCAGTGACATGAACACCGGGGAGCTGTTTTTT
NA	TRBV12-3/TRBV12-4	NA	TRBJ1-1	CASRWGKGEWNTEAFF	TGTGCCAGCCGATGGGGAAAGGGAGAGTGGAACACTGAAGCTTTCTTT
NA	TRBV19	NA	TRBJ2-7	CASSTHEGRSSYEQYF	TGTGCCAGTAGTACCCACGAGGGGAGGAGCTCCTACGAGCAGTACTTC
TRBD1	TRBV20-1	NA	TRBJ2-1	CSARDDRAETQFF	TGCAGTGCTAGAGATGACAGGGCAGAGACCCAGTTCTTC
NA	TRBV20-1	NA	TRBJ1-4	CSARDRGLFRLFF	TGCAGTGCTAGAGATAGGGGACTCTTTAGGCTGTTTTTT
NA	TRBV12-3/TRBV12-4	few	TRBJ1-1	CASSPPGPWNTEAFF	TGTGCCAGCAGTCCCCCGGGACCGTGGAACACTGAAGCTTTCTTT
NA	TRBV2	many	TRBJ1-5	CASSEWTDQPQHF	TGTGCCAGCAGTGAGTGGACGGATCAGCCCCAGCATTTT
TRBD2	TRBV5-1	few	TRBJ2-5	CASSLAWAGGPQETQYF	TGCGCCAGCAGCTTGGCGTGGGCGGGGGGGCCGCAAGAGACCCAGTACTTC
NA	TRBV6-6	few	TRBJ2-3	CASSRGLGSTDTQYF	TGTGCCAGCAGTCGGGGTCTAGGGAGCACAGATACGCAGTATTTT
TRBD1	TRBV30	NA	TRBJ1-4	CASMHRGNTANEKLFF	TGTGCCTCAATGCACAGGGGGAATACAGCTAATGAAAAACTGTTTTTT
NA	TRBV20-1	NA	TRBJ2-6	CSAFNRAGANVLTF	TGCAGTGCTTTTAACAGGGCCGGGGCCAACGTCCTGACTTTC
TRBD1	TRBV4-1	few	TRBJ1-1	CASSQSAGTENTEAFF	TGCGCCAGCAGCCAATCCGCCGGGACAGAGAACACTGAAGCTTTCTTT
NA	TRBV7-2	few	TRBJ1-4	CASSLFLAINEKLFF	TGTGCCAGCAGCTTATTCCTGGCAATTAATGAAAAACTGTTTTTT
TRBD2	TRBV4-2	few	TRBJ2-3	CASSQDTSGGAPDTQYF	TGTGCCAGCAGCCAAGATACTAGCGGGGGGGCGCCAGATACGCAGTATTTT
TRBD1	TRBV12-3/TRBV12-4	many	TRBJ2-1	CASESGQGARNEQFF	TGTGCCAGCGAATCGGGACAGGGGGCGCGGAATGAGCAGTTCTTC
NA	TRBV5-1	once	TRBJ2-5	CASSLVDFQETQYF	TGCGCCAGCAGCTTGGTAGACTTCCAAGAGACCCAGTACTTC
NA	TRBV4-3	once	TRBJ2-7	CASSQDLQEAQYF	TGCGCCAGCAGCCAGGACCTCCAAGAGGCCCAGTACTTC